These T cell receptor beta chains were read from a single sample in a study of T cell responses to AZD1222 COVID-19 vaccine. This table comes from immunoSEQ multiplex PCR, and its TCRdb copy is limited to in-frame clones, with some not included. The sample has about 95,000 clones; roughly nine tenths are singletons. Specimen: peripheral blood, collected on day 0 of AZD1222 vaccination. All receptors derive from an adult in good health. Both conserved end residues are part of each CDR3.

>TRBJ2-3|TRBV7-2
CASSLLAGGPDTQYF
>TRBJ2-7|TRBV10-1
CASSEQGNYEQYF
>TRBJ1-5|TRBV28
CASSLRGDYNQPQHF
>TRBJ2-5|TRBV7-6
CASSLTPVKQETQYF
>TRBJ2-7|TRBV5-6
CASSVRQGILYF
>TRBJ1-2|TRBV6-5
CASSTPGQHGYTF
>TRBJ2-7|TRBV4-2
CASSREGEQYF
>TRBJ1-4|TRBV2
CASSRTGVREKLFF
>TRBJ2-5|TRBV30
CAWSVRGAQETQYF
>TRBJ1-4|TRBV7-9
CASSQWDNGEKLFF